The sequence of this T cell receptor beta chain was determined in a study of blood T cell repertoires in COVID-19 (dated by TCRdb to about 2020). The study in broad terms: Collaborator samples came from the United States, Italy and Spain and covered acute and convalescent phases of COVID-19. The material from the prospective study consisted of cDNA or gDNA derived from T cells, B-cell-depleted T cells, or PBMCs. The dataset comprised deeply sampled blood TCRbeta repertoires from subjects exposed to, actively infected with, or recovered from COVID-19. The repertoires were released in a freely available public database intended as a resource for research on the immune response to SARS-CoV-2. The samples were drawn from two sources: the first 160 participants of the ongoing ImmuneRACE study, and 950 to 1,500 subjects contributed by 6 global collaborators. A de-identified subject ID, COVID-19 status, age in years and sex were almost always included in the sample metadata. HLA class I and class II types, where available, came from metadata supplied by the sample provider rather than from assay-based typing.

Germline trimming: 1 base from V, 0 bases from J; junction bases outside gene matches: 4. CDR1 and CDR2, per the germline V gene, are MGHRA and YSYEKL. From the cysteine up to the phenylalanine, the CDR3 has a length of 17 residues. Only the CDR3 portion is preserved as DNA: 51 bases, with reading frame beginning at the first base. Each collaborating institution followed its own protocols to collect whole blood in K2EDTA tubes. For TCRbeta analysis, collaborators shipped samples in one of three forms: frozen whole blood, isolated PBMCs, or DNA extracted from either of those sample types. With regard to this clone: Its antigen specificity is not known. Base quality data are lacking; no much larger clone is found one base away.

TCRbeta CDR3 regions were amplified from genomic DNA by means of the immunoSEQ Assay, a bias-controlled multiplex PCR. The study's processing was this. Within the assay, amplification of reference gene primers was used to estimate how many nucleated cells each sample contained. To quantify the absolute abundance of each unique TCRbeta CDR3 rearrangement, sequence reads were collapsed and filtered. Productive Simpson clonality was computed per sample as the square root of Simpson's diversity index over productive rearrangements. Here the immuneACCESS table is served through TCRdb, limited to in-frame sequences with V and J called. Missing clones are a known gap in these copies; in checked studies unresolved V genes cover under half, and the rest lacks a known reason. The V and J calls and clone size are taken from that table; D and trimming were inferred from the DNA. The sample table shows some 70,000 clones, and around 87% are seen once. The ten most abundant clones make up about 4.9% of the sample.

Summary of the overall study and its limitations: Clinical and demographic metadata were provided uncurated, with the amount varying by source and participant.

This receptor was taken from a middle-aged man with acute or convalescent COVID-19. Here the chain combines TRBV4-1 and TRBJ2-3; 10 central bases correspond to TRBD2. The material sequenced was peripheral blood. The nucleotide sequence reads as follows: TGCGCCAGCAGCCAAGTAGGACTAGCGGATAGCACAGATACGCAGTATTTT. Its protein product is CASSQVGLADSTDTQYF.